These 27 T cell receptor beta chains originate from one sample sequenced in a study of blood T cell repertoires in COVID-19. Sequencing used immunoSEQ multiplex PCR; TCRdb keeps in-frame clones, though not all of them. The data hold around 310,000 clones, with 75% to 90% observed a single time. The sample was peripheral blood. The receptors come from a woman between 55 and 75 years old with acute or convalescent COVID-19.

The chain joins TRBV27 to TRBJ2-7; 11 bases line up with TRBD2. V lost 5 bases and J lost 5; bases outside the gene matches: 11. Germline CDR1 and CDR2: MNHEY and SMNVEV (reference sequence). The CDR3 totals 16 residues. CDR3 nucleotide sequence: TGTGCCAGCAGTCCTGGGACTAGCGGTGTGATGCACGAGCAGTACTTC. Amino acid sequence: CASSPGTSGVMHEQYF.

This chain joins TRBV6-5 and TRBJ1-3; TRBD1 aligns across 10 bases. The CDR3 extends over 15 amino acids. Per the germline V gene, CDR1 is MNHEY and CDR2 is SVGAGI. After removal of 6 bases from V and 2 bases from J, the junction contained 4 bases not matched to a gene. CDR3 in amino acids: CASRKGTGAGNTIYF. CDR3 nucleotide sequence: TGTGCCAGCAGGAAAGGGACAGGGGCTGGAAACACCATATATTTT.

V and J are TRBV27 and TRBJ2-1; the D gene is possibly TRBD2 (6 bases). V gave up 5 bases and J gave up 6 bases, with 14 bases separating them. The V gene's germline CDR1 is MNHEY and CDR2 SMNVEV (reference sequence). CDR3 size: 14 residues. The DNA of the CDR3 is TGTGCCAGCAGTCGCCAGGGAGGTACCAATGAGCAGTTCTTC. Translating it yields CASSRQGGTNEQFF.

The CDR3 nucleotides are TGCAGCGTAGGAACCGGGACAGGGGAGGATCAGCCCCAGCATTTT. It encodes CSVGTGTGEDQPQHF. V and J are TRBV29-1 and TRBJ1-5; TRBD1 matches 10 bases. V lost 6 bases to trimming and J lost 5 bases; unmatched junction nucleotides: 10. Germline V gene lookup returns CDR1 SQVTM and CDR2 ANQGSEA. The length of the CDR3 is 15 residues.

The chain employs TRBV30 and TRBJ1-2; no reliable D call. Trimming left V 4 bases short and J 8 bases short, with 11 bases between. This CDR3 has 11 amino acids. Germline V gene data show CDR1 as GTSNPN and CDR2 as SVGIG (reference sequence). The CDR3, as DNA: TGTGCCTGGACCGTGGGAGGAGGCTACACCTTC. Its translation is CAWTVGGGYTF.

The chain is built from TRBV11-3 and TRBJ2-3; D gene uncertain. The CDR3 loop spans 14 amino acids. In germline, CDR1 is SGHNT, CDR2 YENEEA. Trimming shortened V by 5 bases and J by 2 bases, and 11 bases separated the two germline ends. The DNA for the CDR3 is TGTGCCAGCAGCCCCGAACCTAACACAGATACGCAGTATTTT. Translated: CASSPEPNTDTQYF.

The rearrangement joins TRBV27 to TRBJ1-5; D is undetermined. Between the trimmed V and J ends, which lost 0 bases and 5 bases, there was a span of 11 bases. The CDR3 covers 15 residues. CDR1 is MNHEY and CDR2 is SMNVEV in the germline V gene (reference sequence). The CDR3 nucleotides are TGTGCCAGCAGTTTATCGTGGGCAGCCGATCAGCCCCAGCATTTT. It codes for CASSLSWAADQPQHF.

This rearrangement joins TRBV27 to TRBJ1-2, with D tentatively TRBD1 (5 bases). Trimming cost V 2 bases and J 6 bases, with 10 bases left between them. The germline V gene encodes CDR1 MNHEY and CDR2 SMNVEV (reference sequence). The CDR3 loop spans 13 amino acids. CDR3 sequence (DNA): TGTGCCAGCAGTTTAGTAGGGGCAGATGGCTACACCTTC. It translates to CASSLVGADGYTF.

J is TRBJ2-2 and V is TRBV18, with D possibly being TRBD1 (6 bases). Germline assignment: CDR1 KGHSH and CDR2 LQKENI. Trimming took 1 base from V and 4 from J, leaving 10 bases between them. The CDR3 runs 15 residues. CDR3 sequence: CASSPRGPSTGELFF. CDR3 bases: TGTGCCAGCTCACCACGGGGGCCGAGCACCGGGGAGCTGTTTTTT.

V is TRBV3-1 (or the pseudogene TRBV3-2) and J is TRBJ2-4; maybe TRBD2 (5 bases). The V gene's germline CDR1 is LGHDT and CDR2 YNNKEL (reference sequence). This CDR3 contains 16 residues. V lost 1 base and J lost 6, with 16 bases in between. This CDR3 is CASSQGPSKEANIQYF. Written as DNA, the CDR3 is TGTGCCAGCAGCCAAGGCCCTAGCAAAGAAGCAAACATTCAGTACTTC.

The chain uses TRBV18 and TRBJ2-7; D perhaps matches TRBD1 (5 bases). V shed 6 bases and J shed 3 bases, with 15 bases lying between them. Per the germline V gene, CDR1 is KGHSH and CDR2 is LQKENI. This CDR3 region has 14 residues. The CDR3 DNA is TGTGCCAGCTCTACCCAGGGATCAGGCTACGAGCAGTACTTC. Its translation is CASSTQGSGYEQYF.

The V and J genes are TRBV30 and TRBJ2-1, with TRBD1 matching over 7 bases. Germline V gene sequence: CDR1 GTSNPN, CDR2 SVGIG (reference sequence). The trim removed 5 bases at V and 5 bases at J, leaving 9 bases unmatched. The CDR3 extends over 14 amino acids. This CDR3 is CAWWEQGNDNEQFF. As DNA, the CDR3 is TGTGCCTGGTGGGAACAGGGGAACGACAATGAGCAGTTCTTC.

V is TRBV5-4 and J is TRBJ2-1, with 12 bases matching TRBD1. The germline V gene encodes CDR1 SGHNT and CDR2 YYREEE (reference sequence). The CDR3 is 16 amino acids. V shed 2 bases, J shed 7 bases, and the junction held 7 bases outside the gene matches. This CDR3 reads CASSLPGQGAGNEQFF. Written as DNA, the CDR3 is TGTGCCAGCAGCTTACCGGGACAGGGGGCGGGTAATGAGCAGTTCTTC.

The chain has TRBV27 and TRBJ2-3, with 11 bases lining up with TRBD2. V was pared by 6 bases and J by 4 bases, with 6 bases of the junction left unmatched. Germline V gene data show CDR1 as MNHEY and CDR2 as SMNVEV (reference sequence). The CDR3 has 15 amino acids. The CDR3 DNA follows: TGTGCCAGCAGGTGGCTAGCGGGAGGAGCAGATACGCAGTATTTT. As protein: CASRWLAGGADTQYF.

V usage is TRBV5-1 and J usage is TRBJ1-2; 9 nucleotides agree with TRBD1. CDR1 and CDR2 from the germline V gene are SGHRS and YFSETQ. The V and J ends lost 4 bases and 0 bases, in that order; junction bases with no gene match: 4. The CDR3 spans 15 residues. The CDR3: CASSQGQGPNYGYTF. CDR3 bases: TGCGCCAGCAGCCAGGGACAGGGCCCTAACTATGGCTACACCTTC. The full variable domain, with the rest looked up from reference TRBV5-1 and TRBJ1-2, is KAGVTQTPRYLIKTRGQQVTLSCSPISGHRSVSWYQQTPGQGLQFLFEYFSETQRNKGNFPGRFSGRQFSNSRSEMNVSTLELGDSALYLCASSQGQGPNYGYTFGSGTRLTVV.

The chain employs TRBV15 and TRBJ2-7; 10 bases match TRBD2. Germline V CDR1 and CDR2: LNHNV, YYDKDF (reference sequence). The CDR3 is 15 residues long. J was trimmed by 4 bases and V by 0 bases; bases with no gene match: 3. The CDR3 DNA reads as TGTGCCACCAGCAGAGAAAGGACTAGCGGTTACGAGCAGTACTTC. This encodes CATSRERTSGYEQYF.

The chain is built from TRBV11-3 and TRBJ2-3, with 7 positions matching TRBD2. After removal of 1 base from V and 1 base from J, the junction contained 2 bases not matched to a gene. Looked up from germline, CDR1 is SGHNT and CDR2 is YENEEA. The CDR3 consists of 15 residues. In nucleotides, the CDR3 is TGTGCCAGCAGCTTAGCCCTAGCGGGCACAGATACGCAGTATTTT. Encoded protein: CASSLALAGTDTQYF.

The rearrangement uses TRBV2 and TRBJ1-2, with D possibly TRBD1 on 5 matching bases. The CDR3 spans 13 residues. CDR1 and CDR2 from the germline V gene are SNHLY and FYNNEI. Trimming cost V 2 bases and J 4 bases, with 8 bases left between them. The CDR3 DNA sequence: TGTGCCAGCAGTGAAAACAGGCCCTATGGCTACACCTTC. Translation gives CASSENRPYGYTF.

The chain carries TRBV28 and TRBJ1-5; 7 bases fit TRBD1. The CDR3 runs 18 residues. J was trimmed by 7 bases and V by 7 bases; bases with no gene match: 22. CDR1 and CDR2 (germline): MDHEN, SYDVKM. This chain's CDR3 is CASTPGSVSEAGGQPQHF. CDR3 nucleotide sequence: TGTGCCAGCACCCCAGGGTCGGTAAGCGAGGCAGGGGGACAGCCCCAGCATTTT.

V gene TRBV6-4 combines with J gene TRBJ1-6; 12 bases agree with TRBD1. This CDR3 region has 14 residues. V shed 5 bases, J shed 9 bases, and the junction held 2 bases outside the gene matches. Germline values: CDR1 MRHNA, CDR2 SNTAGT. The CDR3 DNA is TGTGCCAGCAGTCGGGACAGGGGGCCTTCACCCCTCCACTTT. The encoded protein is CASSRDRGPSPLHF.

The CDR3 DNA reads TGTGCCATCAGTGAGTCAGCGGGCCGAGGTGAAGCTTTCTTT. This sequence encodes CAISESAGRGEAFF. The J gene is TRBJ1-1, the V gene TRBV10-3, with D uncertain. With 0 bases removed from V and 7 bases from J, the gap between germline ends came to 12 bases. The CDR3 consists of 14 residues. Germline CDR1 ENHRY, CDR2 SYGVKD.

This chain connects TRBV28 to TRBJ1-1, with 9 positions matching TRBD1. This CDR3 has 15 amino acids. Germline CDR1 is MDHEN and CDR2 is SYDVKM. J was trimmed by 3 bases and V by 6 bases; bases with no gene match: 8. CDR3 sequence reads: CASSSRDRVYTEAFF. CDR3 DNA: TGTGCCAGCAGCAGCCGGGACAGGGTTTACACTGAAGCTTTCTTT.

This clone has only one observation. J is TRBJ1-1 and V is TRBV15; D ambiguous. The CDR3 spans 16 residues. Germline CDR1 reads LNHNV; CDR2 reads YYDKDF (reference sequence). V lost 5 bases, J lost 0 bases, and 16 bases lay in between. CDR3 region: CATSRGGGLMNTEAFF. The CDR3 bases are TGTGCCACCAGCCGAGGCGGCGGCCTCATGAACACTGAAGCTTTCTTT.

CDR3 in amino acids: CASRTGGANNYGYTF. The DNA of the CDR3 is TGTGCCAGCAGGACAGGGGGCGCGAATAACTATGGCTACACCTTC. J is TRBJ1-2 and V is TRBV2, with 10 bases that match TRBD1. V trimming: 6 bases; J trimming: 1 base; junction bases outside the gene matches: 5. Germline V gene data show CDR1 as SNHLY and CDR2 as FYNNEI. The CDR3 has 15 amino acids.

The chain recombines TRBV20-1 with TRBJ2-1, with 10 bases fitting TRBD2. The V segment lost 3 bases and the J segment 9 bases; nucleotides outside the gene matches: 14. The CDR3 runs 16 residues. The germline V gene has CDR1 DFQATT and CDR2 SNEGSKA (reference sequence). The CDR3 here is CSASPSGSWGLSEQFF. The CDR3 nucleotides read TGCAGTGCTAGTCCTAGCGGGAGCTGGGGCTTAAGTGAGCAGTTCTTC.

V gene TRBV5-6 combines with J gene TRBJ1-6, with D uncertain. V lost 0 bases, J lost 10 bases, and 8 bases lay in between. CDR1 SGHDT and CDR2 YYEEEE come from the germline V gene. The CDR3 has 13 amino acids. CDR3 nucleotide sequence: TGTGCCAGCAGCTTGGGGACGGGATCACCCCTCCACTTT. It encodes CASSLGTGSPLHF.

The J gene is TRBJ2-2, the V gene TRBV4-3, with D maybe TRBD1 (6 bases). V was pared by 3 bases and J by 0 bases, with 14 bases between. Germline V gives CDR1 LGHNA, CDR2 YSLEER. The CDR3 extends over 17 amino acids. In nucleotides, the CDR3 is TGCGCCAGCAGCCAGTCTACCGGGACAACGAACACCGGGGAGCTGTTTTTT. It codes for CASSQSTGTTNTGELFF.